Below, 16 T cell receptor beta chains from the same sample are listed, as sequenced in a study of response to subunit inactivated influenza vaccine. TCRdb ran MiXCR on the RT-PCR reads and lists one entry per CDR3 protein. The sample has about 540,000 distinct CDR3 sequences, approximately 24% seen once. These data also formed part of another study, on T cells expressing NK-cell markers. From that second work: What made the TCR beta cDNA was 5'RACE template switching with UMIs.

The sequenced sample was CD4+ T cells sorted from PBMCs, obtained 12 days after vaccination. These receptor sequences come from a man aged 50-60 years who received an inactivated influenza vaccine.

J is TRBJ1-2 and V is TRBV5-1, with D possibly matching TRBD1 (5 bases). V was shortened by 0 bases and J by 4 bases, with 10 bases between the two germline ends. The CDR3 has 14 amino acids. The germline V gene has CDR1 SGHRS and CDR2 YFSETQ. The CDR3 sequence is CASSLDWGLYGYTF. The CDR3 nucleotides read TGCGCCAGCAGCTTGGATTGGGGACTCTATGGCTACACCTTC.

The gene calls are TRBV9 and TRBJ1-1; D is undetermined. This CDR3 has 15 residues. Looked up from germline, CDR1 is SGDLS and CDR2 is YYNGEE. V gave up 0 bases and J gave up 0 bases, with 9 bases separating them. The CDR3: CASSVGERMNTEAFF. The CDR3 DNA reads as TGTGCCAGCAGCGTAGGGGAGAGGATGAACACTGAAGCTTTCTTT. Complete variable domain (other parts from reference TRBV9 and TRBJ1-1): DSGVTQTPKHLITATGQRVTLRCSPRSGDLSVYWYQQSLDQGLQFLIQYYNGEERAKGNILERFSAQQFPDLHSELNLSSLELGDSALYFCASSVGERMNTEAFFGQGTRLTVV.

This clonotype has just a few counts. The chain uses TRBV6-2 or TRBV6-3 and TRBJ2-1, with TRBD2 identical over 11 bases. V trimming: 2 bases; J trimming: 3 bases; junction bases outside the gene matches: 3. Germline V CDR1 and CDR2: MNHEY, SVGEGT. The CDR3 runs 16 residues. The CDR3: CASSYKLAGVYNEQFF. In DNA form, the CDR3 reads TGTGCCAGCAGTTACAAACTAGCGGGGGTCTACAATGAGCAGTTCTTC.

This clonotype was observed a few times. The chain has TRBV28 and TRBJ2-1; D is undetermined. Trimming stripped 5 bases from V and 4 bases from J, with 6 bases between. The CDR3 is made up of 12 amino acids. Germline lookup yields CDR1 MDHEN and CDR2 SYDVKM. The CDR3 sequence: CASSNWYNEQFF. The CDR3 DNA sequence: TGTGCCAGCAGTAACTGGTACAATGAGCAGTTCTTC.

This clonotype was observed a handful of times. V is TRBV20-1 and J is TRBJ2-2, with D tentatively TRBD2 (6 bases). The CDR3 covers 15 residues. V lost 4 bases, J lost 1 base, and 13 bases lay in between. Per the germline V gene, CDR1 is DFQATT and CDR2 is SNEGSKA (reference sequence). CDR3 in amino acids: CSATGSSRNTGELFF. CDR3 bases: TGCAGTGCTACCGGGAGTAGCAGGAACACCGGGGAGCTGTTTTTT.

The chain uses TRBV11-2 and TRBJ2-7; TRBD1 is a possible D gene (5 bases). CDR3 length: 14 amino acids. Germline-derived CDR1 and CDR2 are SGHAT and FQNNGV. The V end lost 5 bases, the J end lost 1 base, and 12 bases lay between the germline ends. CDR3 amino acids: CASSTRRQSYEQYF. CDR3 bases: TGTGCCAGCAGCACCCGTCGACAGTCCTACGAGCAGTACTTC. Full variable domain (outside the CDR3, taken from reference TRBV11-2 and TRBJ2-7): EAGVAQSPRYKIIEKRQSVAFWCNPISGHATLYWYQQILGQGPKLLIQFQNNGVVDDSQLPKDRFSAERLKGVDSTLKIQPAKLEDSAVYLCASSTRRQSYEQYFGPGTRLTVT.

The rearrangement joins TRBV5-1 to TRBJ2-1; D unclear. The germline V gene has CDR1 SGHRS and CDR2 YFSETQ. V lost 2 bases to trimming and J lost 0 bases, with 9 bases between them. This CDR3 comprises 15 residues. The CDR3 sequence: CASSFWMDSYNEQFF. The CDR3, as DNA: TGCGCCAGCAGCTTTTGGATGGACTCCTACAATGAGCAGTTCTTC.

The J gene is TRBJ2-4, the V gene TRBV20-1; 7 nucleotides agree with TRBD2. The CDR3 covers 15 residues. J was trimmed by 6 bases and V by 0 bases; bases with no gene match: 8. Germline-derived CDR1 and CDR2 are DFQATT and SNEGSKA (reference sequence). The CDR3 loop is CSARDWRGRINIQYF. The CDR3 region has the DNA TGCAGTGCTAGAGATTGGCGCGGGAGAATAAACATTCAGTACTTC.

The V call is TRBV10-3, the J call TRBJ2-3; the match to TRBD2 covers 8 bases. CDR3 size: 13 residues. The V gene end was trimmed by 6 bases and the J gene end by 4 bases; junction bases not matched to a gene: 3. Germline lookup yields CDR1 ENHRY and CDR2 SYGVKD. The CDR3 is CAISGGASDTQYF. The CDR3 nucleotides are TGTGCCATCAGCGGGGGGGCCTCAGATACGCAGTATTTT.

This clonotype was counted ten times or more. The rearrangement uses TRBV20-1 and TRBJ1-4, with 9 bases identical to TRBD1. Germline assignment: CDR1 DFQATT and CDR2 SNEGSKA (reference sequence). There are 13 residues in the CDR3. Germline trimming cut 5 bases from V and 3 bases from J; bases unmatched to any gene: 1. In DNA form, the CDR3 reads TGCAGTGCTCGGGACAGGGCTAATGAAAAACTGTTTTTT. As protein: CSARDRANEKLFF.

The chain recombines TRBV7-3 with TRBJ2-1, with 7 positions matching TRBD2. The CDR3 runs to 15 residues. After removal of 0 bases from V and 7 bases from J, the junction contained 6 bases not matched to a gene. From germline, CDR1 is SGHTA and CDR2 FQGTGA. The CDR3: CASSLTASGRNEQFF. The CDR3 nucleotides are TGTGCCAGCAGCTTAACGGCTAGCGGACGGAATGAGCAGTTCTTC.

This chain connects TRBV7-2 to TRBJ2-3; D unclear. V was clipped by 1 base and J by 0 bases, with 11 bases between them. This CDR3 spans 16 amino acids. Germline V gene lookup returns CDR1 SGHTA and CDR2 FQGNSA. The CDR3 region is CASSLVVRPSTDTQYF. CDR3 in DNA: TGTGCCAGCAGCTTAGTAGTCAGACCTAGCACAGATACGCAGTATTTT.

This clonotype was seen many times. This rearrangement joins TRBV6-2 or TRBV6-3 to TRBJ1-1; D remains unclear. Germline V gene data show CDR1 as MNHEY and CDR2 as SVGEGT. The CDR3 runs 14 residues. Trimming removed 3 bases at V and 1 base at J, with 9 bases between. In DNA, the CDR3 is TGTGCCAGCAGTTATCCCGGATCGAACACTGAAGCTTTCTTT. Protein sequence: CASSYPGSNTEAFF.

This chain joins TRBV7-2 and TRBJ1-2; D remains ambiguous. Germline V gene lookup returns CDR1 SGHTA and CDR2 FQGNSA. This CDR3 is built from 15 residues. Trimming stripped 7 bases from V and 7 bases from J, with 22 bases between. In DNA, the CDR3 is TGTGCCAGCACCCCCCCCGCGTTAGTCGGTATTGGCTACACCTTC. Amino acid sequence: CASTPPALVGIGYTF.

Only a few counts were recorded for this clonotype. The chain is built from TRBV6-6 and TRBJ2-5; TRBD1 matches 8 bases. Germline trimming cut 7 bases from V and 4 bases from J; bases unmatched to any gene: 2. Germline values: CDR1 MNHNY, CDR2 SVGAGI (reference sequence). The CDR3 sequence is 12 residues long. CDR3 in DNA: TGTGCCAGCAAACAGGGGGGAGAGACCCAGTACTTC. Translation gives CASKQGGETQYF.

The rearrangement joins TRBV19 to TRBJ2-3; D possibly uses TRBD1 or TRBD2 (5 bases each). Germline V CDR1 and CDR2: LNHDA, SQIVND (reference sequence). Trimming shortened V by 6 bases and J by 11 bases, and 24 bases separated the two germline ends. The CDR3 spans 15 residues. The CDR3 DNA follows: TGTGCCAGTAGCCGATTCAGTACCCCGGGGCTCGAGCAGTATTTT. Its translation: CASSRFSTPGLEQYF. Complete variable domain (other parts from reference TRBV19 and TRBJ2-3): DGGITQSPKYLFRKEGQNVTLSCEQNLNHDAMYWYRQDPGQGLRLIYYSQIVNDFQKGDIAEGYSVSREKKESFPLTVTSAQKNPTAFYLCASSRFSTPGLEQYFGPGTRLTVL.